Listed below are T cell receptor beta chains from one sample, sequenced in a study of Tregs in tolerant kidney transplant recipients. Here immunoSEQ multiplex PCR was the method, and the copy in TCRdb shows in-frame clones only, minus some. The data hold tens of thousands of clones, with about 92% observed a single time. The sequencing sample was made of CD8+ T cells from blood. All receptors come from a human donor in good health. CDR3s include the opening cysteine and the closing phenylalanine or tryptophan. A D gene is named only where the DNA matches it firmly.

J | D | V | CDR3
TRBJ2-7 | TRBD2 | TRBV2 | CASSGRLADEQYF
TRBJ2-7 | TRBD2 | TRBV6-6 | CASSYETSGSYEQYF
TRBJ2-1 | TRBD1 | TRBV11-2 | CASSYQTGVSSYNEQFF
TRBJ1-2 | - | TRBV5-1 | CASSFSGSPIYGYTF
TRBJ2-5 | - | TRBV27 | CASSSTGSRETQYF
TRBJ1-2 | - | TRBV7-2 | CASSLGTRAGFYGYTF
TRBJ2-1 | TRBD1 | TRBV6-4 | CASQRGTGEFDEQFF
TRBJ2-7 | TRBD1 | TRBV6-1 | CASSEATGTGAYEQYF
TRBJ2-3 | TRBD2 | TRBV5-8 | CASSLSGLATSTDTQYF
TRBJ2-3 | TRBD2 | TRBV2 | CASSTRTSVSTDTQYF
TRBJ1-5 | - | TRBV4-1 | CASSQAPGGYNQPQHF
TRBJ2-7 | TRBD1 | TRBV11-2 | CASQIGDRPYEQYF
TRBJ2-7 | - | TRBV29-1 | CSVTGRGYGQYF
TRBJ2-3 | - | TRBV5-6 | CASSSWTLTDTQYF
TRBJ2-2 | TRBD2 | TRBV7-3 | CASSRLANVAGELFF
TRBJ1-1 | - | TRBV12-1 | CASSFIRGVKGTEAFF
TRBJ2-7 | - | TRBV18 | CASSPDRITYEQYF
TRBJ2-5 | - | TRBV5-1 | CASSLAVDSGSYQETQYF
TRBJ2-3 | - | TRBV21-1 | CASSKLGGTTDTQYF
TRBJ1-1 | - | TRBV18 | CASCRIRRNTEAFF
TRBJ1-2 | - | TRBV7-9 | CASSFWEGAYTF
TRBJ2-1 | - | TRBV10-2 | CASSEGYEVAGEQFF
TRBJ2-2 | - | TRBV21-1 | CASSKWMVESTGELFF
TRBJ2-1 | TRBD1 | TRBV6-5 | CASSYPTTGDGEQFF
TRBJ2-1 | TRBD2 | TRBV15 | CATSRDGGGAYNEQFF
TRBJ2-1 | TRBD2 | TRBV6-1 | CASSEVRGLAGIDEQFF
TRBJ2-2 | - | TRBV11-3 | CASSSTETGELFF
TRBJ1-2 | TRBD1 | TRBV6-1 | CASSERDRVYGYTF
TRBJ2-1 | - | TRBV29-1 | CSVELGVGSNYNEQFF
TRBJ2-7 | - | TRBV7-9 | CASSLEGRTLSLDEQYF
TRBJ1-6 | - | TRBV7-9 | CASRREGDNSPLHF
TRBJ1-5 | - | TRBV19 | CASSIVSGQPQHF
TRBJ1-1 | - | TRBV5-1 | CASSLVVGSLNTEAFF
TRBJ1-1 | TRBD1 | TRBV9 | CASSVPGGRNTEAFF
TRBJ2-5 | TRBD1 | TRBV6-4 | CASSDQDRVRETQYF
TRBJ2-1 | TRBD2 | TRBV29-1 | CSVPIAGPRDEQFF